The entry that follows covers one T cell receptor beta chain sequence. Antigen unknown. This record belongs to a study of blood T cells in healthy people across ages. Overall study findings and caveats: A greater number of naive CD4+ cells and higher diversity distinguished long-lived donors from aged donors.

V dropped 6 bases and J dropped 5 bases, with 16 bases sitting between them. The CDR3 totals 14 residues. Germline loops: CDR1 KGHSH, CDR2 LQKENI. Primers used in a second PCR of about 6 to 11 cycles were a sample-barcoded 5' primer and a J-beta primer mix. TCRdb ran MiXCR on the 5' RACE reads and lists one entry per CDR3 protein. Among about 1.7 million distinct CDR3 sequences listed, under 30% were seen once. The chain combines TRBV18 with TRBJ1-1; D remains unclear. Sequenced sample: blood. The TCR was taken from a woman aged 30 to 39 in good health. The CDR3 is CASSPLWSKTEAFF. CDR3 bases: TGTGCCAGCTCTCCGTTATGGTCAAAGACTGAAGCTTTCTTT. The full variable domain, completed using reference TRBV18 and TRBJ1-1, is NAGVMQNPRHLVRRRGQEARLRCSPMKGHSHVYWYRQLPEEGLKFMVYLQKENIIDESGMPKERFSAEFPKEGPSILRIQQVVRGDSAAYFCASSPLWSKTEAFFGQGTRLTVV.